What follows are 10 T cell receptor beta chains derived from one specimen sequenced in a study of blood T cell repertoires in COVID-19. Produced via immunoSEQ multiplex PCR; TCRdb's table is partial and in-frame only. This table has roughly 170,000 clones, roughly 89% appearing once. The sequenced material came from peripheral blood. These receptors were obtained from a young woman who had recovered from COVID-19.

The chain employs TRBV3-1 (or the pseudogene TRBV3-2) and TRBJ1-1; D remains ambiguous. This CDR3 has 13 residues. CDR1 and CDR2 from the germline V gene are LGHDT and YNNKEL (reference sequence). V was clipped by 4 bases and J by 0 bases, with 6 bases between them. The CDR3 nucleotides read TGTGCCAGCAGCCCAACAGTGAACACTGAAGCTTTCTTT. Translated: CASSPTVNTEAFF.

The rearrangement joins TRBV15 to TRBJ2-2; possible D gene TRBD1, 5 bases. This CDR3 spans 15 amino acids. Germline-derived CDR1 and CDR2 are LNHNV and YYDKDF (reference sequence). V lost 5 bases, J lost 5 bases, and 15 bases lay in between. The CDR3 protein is CATSSDRDLTGELFF. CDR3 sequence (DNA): TGTGCCACCAGCTCCGACAGAGACTTAACCGGGGAGCTGTTTTTT. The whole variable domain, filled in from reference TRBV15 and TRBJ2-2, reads DAMVIQNPRYQVTQFGKPVTLSCSQTLNHNVMYWYQQKSSQAPKLLFHYYDKDFNNEADTPDNFQSRRPNTSFCFLDIRSPGLGDTAMYLCATSSDRDLTGELFFGEGSRLTVL.

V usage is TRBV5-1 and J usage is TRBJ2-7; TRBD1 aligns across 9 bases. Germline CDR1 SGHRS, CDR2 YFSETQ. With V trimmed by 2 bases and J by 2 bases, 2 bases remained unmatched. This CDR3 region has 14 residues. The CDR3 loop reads CASSFRDRAYEQYF. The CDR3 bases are TGCGCCAGCAGCTTCCGGGACAGGGCCTACGAGCAGTACTTC.

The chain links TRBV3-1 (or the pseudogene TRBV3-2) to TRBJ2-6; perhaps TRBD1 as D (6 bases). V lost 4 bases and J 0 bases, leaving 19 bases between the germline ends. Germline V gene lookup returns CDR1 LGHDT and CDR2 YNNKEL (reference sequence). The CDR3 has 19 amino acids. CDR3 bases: TGTGCCAGCAGCCTGTTAAACCCGGGACATAGCTCTGGGGCCAACGTCCTGACTTTC. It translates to CASSLLNPGHSSGANVLTF.

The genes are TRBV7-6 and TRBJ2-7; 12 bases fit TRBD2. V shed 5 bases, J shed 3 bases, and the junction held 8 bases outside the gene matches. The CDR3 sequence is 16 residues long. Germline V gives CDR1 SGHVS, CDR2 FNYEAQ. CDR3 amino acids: CASSQGSSGRDYEQYV. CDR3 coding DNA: TGTGCCAGCAGCCAAGGATCTAGCGGGAGGGACTACGAGCAGTACGTC.

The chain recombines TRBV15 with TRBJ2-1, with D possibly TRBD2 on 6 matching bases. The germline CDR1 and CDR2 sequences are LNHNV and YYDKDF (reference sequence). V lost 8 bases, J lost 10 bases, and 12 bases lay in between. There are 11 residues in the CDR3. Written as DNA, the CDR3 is TGTGCCACCGGCCCGGGAGACGAGCAGTTCTTC. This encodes CATGPGDEQFF.

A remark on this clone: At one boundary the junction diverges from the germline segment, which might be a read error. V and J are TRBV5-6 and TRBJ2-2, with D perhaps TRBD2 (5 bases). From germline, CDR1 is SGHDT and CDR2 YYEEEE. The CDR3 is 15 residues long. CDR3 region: CASSFSRNEHRGAVF. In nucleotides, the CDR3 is TGTGCCAGCAGCTTCTCCCGGAACGAACACCGGGGAGCTGTTTTT.

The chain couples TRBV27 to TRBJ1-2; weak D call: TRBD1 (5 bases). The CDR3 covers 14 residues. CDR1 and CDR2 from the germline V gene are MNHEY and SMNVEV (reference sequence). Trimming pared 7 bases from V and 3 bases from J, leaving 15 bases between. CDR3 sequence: CASKGTPVDYGYTF. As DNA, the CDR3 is TGTGCCAGCAAAGGGACTCCCGTGGACTATGGCTACACCTTC.

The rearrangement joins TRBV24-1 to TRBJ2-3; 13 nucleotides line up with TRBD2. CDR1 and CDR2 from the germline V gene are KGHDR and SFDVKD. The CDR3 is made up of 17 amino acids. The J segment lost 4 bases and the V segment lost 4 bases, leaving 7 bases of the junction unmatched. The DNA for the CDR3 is TGTGCCACCAGTGACCCCGGACTAGCGGGAGCCCCAGATACGCAGTATTTT. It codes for CATSDPGLAGAPDTQYF.

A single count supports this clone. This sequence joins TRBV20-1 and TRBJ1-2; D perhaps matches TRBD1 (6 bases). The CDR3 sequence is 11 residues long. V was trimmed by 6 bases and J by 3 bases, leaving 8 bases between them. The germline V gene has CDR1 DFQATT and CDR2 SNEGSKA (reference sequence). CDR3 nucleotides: TGCAGTGCCCACAGGGACTATGGCTACACCTTC. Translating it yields CSAHRDYGYTF.